Below are 18 T cell receptor beta chains sequenced from a single sample in a study of blood T cell repertoires in COVID-19. Sequenced by immunoSEQ multiplex PCR; TCRdb stores in-frame clones only, minus some. The sample lists about 260,000 clones; roughly 84% were seen once. Sequencing input: peripheral blood. These receptors were collected from a woman aged 40 to 50 who had recovered from COVID-19.

The J gene is TRBJ2-7, the V gene TRBV6-1, with 10 nucleotides matching TRBD1. With 4 bases clipped from V and 4 bases from J, the junction kept 13 bases outside the gene matches. CDR1 is MNHNS, CDR2 SASEGT, per germline. CDR3 length: 17 residues. CDR3 bases: TGTGCCAGCAGTGCCCGACAGGGGGCCCCTACCTCTTACGAGCAGTACTTC. Its protein product is CASSARQGAPTSYEQYF.

This sequence joins TRBV7-9 and TRBJ1-5; tentatively, D is TRBD1 (5 bases). Trimming removed 0 bases from V and 7 bases from J, with 19 bases in between. CDR1 SEHNR and CDR2 FQNEAQ come from the germline V gene (reference sequence). CDR3 size: 17 residues. The chain's CDR3 is CASSLAVGGRAVQPQHF. The CDR3 region has the DNA TGTGCCAGCAGCTTAGCTGTTGGGGGGAGGGCTGTGCAGCCCCAGCATTTT.

The chain has TRBV3-1 (or the pseudogene TRBV3-2) and TRBJ2-1; 11 positions match TRBD1. V shed 5 bases and J 4 bases; nucleotides not matched to a gene: 4. The CDR3 is 15 residues long. The germline gives CDR1 LGHDT, CDR2 YNNKEL (reference sequence). CDR3 nucleotides: TGTGCCAGCAGCAGTGGGACAGGGGGGTACAATGAGCAGTTCTTC. Amino acids: CASSSGTGGYNEQFF.

This chain joins TRBV15 and TRBJ1-3; 7 nucleotides agree with TRBD1. CDR1 and CDR2 (germline): LNHNV, YYDKDF (reference sequence). The CDR3 is 15 residues long. With V trimmed by 3 bases and J by 0 bases, 2 bases remained unmatched. The DNA for the CDR3 is TGTGCCACCAGCAGTTGGGACAGCTCTGGAAACACCATATATTTT. This translates into CATSSWDSSGNTIYF.

The chain couples TRBV3-1 (or the pseudogene TRBV3-2) to TRBJ1-5, with TRBD1 identical over 7 bases. CDR1 is LGHDT and CDR2 is YNNKEL in the germline V gene (reference sequence). The CDR3 spans 14 residues. The trim removed 4 bases at V and 5 bases at J, leaving 5 bases unmatched. The CDR3 coding sequence is TGTGCCAGCAGCCTCAGGGGGGCCCATCAGCCCCAGCATTTT. Amino acid sequence: CASSLRGAHQPQHF.

The chain links TRBV5-1 to TRBJ1-4; 8 bases fit TRBD1. Germline CDR1 reads SGHRS; CDR2 reads YFSETQ. CDR3 length: 16 residues. The V segment lost 4 bases and the J segment 7 bases; nucleotides outside the gene matches: 12. CDR3 sequence reads: CASSNRQGRAVEKLFF. The CDR3 nucleotides are TGCGCCAGCAGCAACAGACAGGGGCGCGCGGTTGAAAAACTGTTTTTT. Full variable domain (remainder filled in from reference TRBV5-1 and TRBJ1-4): KAGVTQTPRYLIKTRGQQVTLSCSPISGHRSVSWYQQTPGQGLQFLFEYFSETQRNKGNFPGRFSGRQFSNSRSEMNVSTLELGDSALYLCASSNRQGRAVEKLFFGSGTQLSVL.

This clone came up once. The genes are TRBV19 and TRBJ1-4; D might be TRBD1 (5 bases). This CDR3 is built from 14 residues. Trimming pared 2 bases from V and 7 bases from J, leaving 11 bases between. From germline, CDR1 is LNHDA and CDR2 SQIVND (reference sequence). CDR3 residues: CASSITGAPEKLFF. The CDR3 DNA is TGTGCCAGTAGTATAACAGGAGCCCCTGAAAAACTGTTTTTT.

V usage is TRBV30 and J usage is TRBJ1-6; D is uncertain. The CDR3 runs to 12 residues. The germline V gene has CDR1 GTSNPN and CDR2 SVGIG (reference sequence). V lost 2 bases, J lost 4 bases, and 3 bases lay in between. The CDR3 bases are TGTGCCTGGAGTCAGTATAATTCACCCCTCCACTTT. This codes for CAWSQYNSPLHF. The whole variable domain, remainder taken from reference TRBV30 and TRBJ1-6, is SQTIHQWPATLVQPVGSPLSLECTVEGTSNPNLYWYRQAAGRGLQLLFYSVGIGQISSEVPQNLSASRPQDRQFILSSKKLLLSDSGFYLCAWSQYNSPLHFGNGTRLTVT.

This sequence joins TRBV5-4 and TRBJ2-7, with D possibly TRBD1 on 6 matching bases. This CDR3 has 14 amino acids. Germline loops: CDR1 SGHNT, CDR2 YYREEE (reference sequence). Trimming took 4 bases from V and 3 from J, leaving 14 bases between them. The CDR3 nucleotides read TGTGCCAGCAGCGGGGGCAGTTATCGCTACGAGCAGTACTTC. Residues: CASSGGSYRYEQYF.

This chain joins TRBV10-3 and TRBJ2-5, with D maybe TRBD1 (5 bases). This CDR3 region has 11 residues. Germline V lookup: CDR1 ENHRY, CDR2 SYGVKD. Trimming removed 10 bases at V and 5 bases at J, with 11 bases between. The CDR3 coding sequence is TGTGCCACCGGGCCAGGGGAGACCCAGTACTTC. Amino acids: CATGPGETQYF.

V is TRBV19 and J is TRBJ1-4; 7 positions match TRBD1. This CDR3 comprises 14 residues. Germline CDR1 LNHDA, CDR2 SQIVND (reference sequence). Trimming at V came to 0 bases and at J to 12 bases, leaving 7 bases not matched to a gene. CDR3 nucleotides: TGTGCCAGTAGTATAGATGGGGACAGCCGAGAACTGTTTTTT. Its protein product is CASSIDGDSRELFF.

The chain recombines TRBV2 with TRBJ1-2, with 7 bases matching TRBD1. Germline-derived CDR1 and CDR2 are SNHLY and FYNNEI. With V trimmed by 3 bases and J by 4 bases, 2 bases remained unmatched. This CDR3 has 13 amino acids. For the CDR3, the DNA is TGTGCCAGCAGTGAGACAGGGCTCTATGGCTACACCTTC. Residues: CASSETGLYGYTF.

V and J are TRBV10-3 and TRBJ2-5; possible D gene TRBD2, 6 bases. From germline, CDR1 is ENHRY and CDR2 SYGVKD. This CDR3 spans 17 amino acids. V was trimmed by 2 bases and J by 2 bases, leaving 18 bases between them. As DNA, the CDR3 is TGTGCCATCAGTGAGCCCGGGCGGGGCAACCTACAAGAGACCCAGTACTTC. Its translation: CAISEPGRGNLQETQYF.

The genes are TRBV28 and TRBJ1-5; no firm D call. CDR3 size: 13 residues. Germline V gene lookup returns CDR1 MDHEN and CDR2 SYDVKM. V lost 6 bases to trimming and J lost 4 bases, with 10 bases between them. CDR3: CASSSGPNQPQHF. Here the CDR3 DNA reads TGTGCCAGCAGCTCGGGTCCGAATCAGCCCCAGCATTTT.

The chain joins TRBV28 to TRBJ2-5; TRBD1 agrees at 8 bases. From germline, CDR1 is MDHEN and CDR2 SYDVKM. CDR3 length: 16 amino acids. V dropped 4 bases and J dropped 3; count of bases not matched to a gene: 10. The CDR3: CASSSLGQGIEETQYF. CDR3 nucleotides: TGTGCCAGCAGTTCCCTTGGACAGGGCATTGAAGAGACCCAGTACTTC.

The CDR3, as DNA: TGTGCCTGGAGTGTACCCCCGGGTCAGCCCCAGCATTTT. It specifies CAWSVPPGQPQHF. V usage is TRBV30 and J usage is TRBJ1-5; D is uncertain. CDR3 length: 13 residues. V lost 0 bases, J lost 6 bases, and 9 bases lay in between. Germline V CDR1 and CDR2: GTSNPN, SVGIG (reference sequence).

Concerning this clone itself: One junction end disagrees with the germline gene, perhaps due to a read error. The CDR3 bases are TGTGCCAGCAGCTTAGCGGGAGCTCCGGTCTTC. This translates into CASSLAGAPVF. The chain combines TRBV7-9 with TRBJ2-1, with a tentative D call TRBD2 (5 bases). The CDR3 is 11 residues long. Germline CDR1 is SEHNR and CDR2 is FQNEAQ (reference sequence).

This chain uses TRBV5-4 with TRBJ1-1, with D maybe TRBD1 (5 bases). Trimming removed 4 bases at V and 1 base at J, with 14 bases between. CDR1 is SGHNT and CDR2 is YYREEE in the germline V gene (reference sequence). CDR3 length equals 15 residues. The CDR3 nucleotides are TGTGCCAGCAGCCTATTGGGGGGAGGGAACACTGAAGCTTTCTTT. Amino acids: CASSLLGGGNTEAFF.